These 29 T cell receptor beta chains share one sample of origin, sequenced in a study of cytomegalovirus exposure and HLA in healthy donors. TCRdb's copy holds only in-frame clones and misses some; the assay was immunoSEQ multiplex PCR. Among some 240,000 clones listed, about nine tenths were seen once. Sequencing input: PBMCs. These receptors were taken from a woman aged 18-29 years in good health and CMV-seropositive.

The V gene is TRBV6-5, the J gene TRBJ2-5; possibly TRBD1 for D (6 bases). V lost 5 bases to trimming and J lost 3 bases, with 16 bases between them. Germline-derived CDR1 and CDR2 are MNHEY and SVGAGI. CDR3 length: 15 amino acids. The CDR3 protein is CASSPLSRGKETQYF. The CDR3 DNA reads as TGTGCCAGCAGTCCCCTTTCGAGGGGGAAAGAGACCCAGTACTTC.

The genes are TRBV6-5 and TRBJ2-3, with TRBD2 matching over 8 bases. The CDR3 is made up of 16 amino acids. CDR1 is MNHEY and CDR2 is SVGAGI in the germline V gene. The ends lost 4 bases at V and 0 bases at J; junction bases unmatched: 6. CDR3 amino acids: CASSLVAGISTDTQYF. DNA for the CDR3: TGTGCCAGCAGTTTAGTAGCGGGAATAAGCACAGATACGCAGTATTTT.

This chain joins TRBV2 and TRBJ2-2, with 9 bases lining up with TRBD1. The CDR3 covers 15 residues. CDR1 is SNHLY and CDR2 is FYNNEI in the germline V gene. V was pared by 6 bases and J by 1 base, with 3 bases of the junction left unmatched. Here the CDR3 reads CASSVDRGNTGELFF. The CDR3, as DNA: TGTGCCAGCAGCGTGGACAGGGGGAACACCGGGGAGCTGTTTTTT.

The chain links TRBV7-8 to TRBJ2-7, with D possibly matching TRBD2 (5 bases). CDR1 and CDR2 from the germline V gene are SGHVS and FQNEAQ. CDR3 length: 14 residues. V was cut by 1 base and J by 0 bases, with 7 bases left in between. The chain's CDR3 is CASSLVGSSYEQYF. CDR3 DNA sequence: TGTGCCAGCAGCTTAGTAGGGAGCTCCTACGAGCAGTACTTC.

V usage is TRBV5-1 and J usage is TRBJ2-7; TRBD2 is a possible D gene (5 bases). With 4 bases removed from V and 2 bases from J, the gap between germline ends came to 16 bases. CDR1 and CDR2 (germline): SGHRS, YFSETQ. The CDR3 contains 15 residues. The CDR3: CASSQLATGTYEQYF. For the CDR3, the DNA is TGCGCCAGCAGCCAGCTAGCAACGGGAACCTACGAGCAGTACTTC.

A single count supports this clone. The chain uses TRBV27 and TRBJ2-1, with 7 bases that match TRBD2. This CDR3 region has 15 residues. The J segment lost 9 bases and the V segment lost 5 bases, leaving 13 bases of the junction unmatched. From germline, CDR1 is MNHEY and CDR2 SMNVEV (reference sequence). In nucleotides, the CDR3 is TGTGCCAGCAGTACTTGGACTAGGGGATCGGGTGAGCAGTTCTTC. As protein: CASSTWTRGSGEQFF.

This chain connects TRBV15 to TRBJ2-5; perhaps TRBD2 as D (5 bases). Germline assignment: CDR1 LNHNV and CDR2 YYDKDF (reference sequence). V was clipped by 5 bases and J by 0 bases, with 10 bases between them. This CDR3 has 14 residues. CDR3 DNA sequence: TGTGCCACCAGCCTCAGCGGTCACCAAGAGACCCAGTACTTC. Translated: CATSLSGHQETQYF.

In the case of this clone: The sample holds other DNA sequences that translate to the same CDR3. CDR3 bases: TGCGCCAGCAGCCGCGGGGGGAGCTCCTACAATGAGCAGTTCTTC. Encoded protein: CASSRGGSSYNEQFF. The chain combines TRBV5-1 with TRBJ2-1; 8 nucleotides line up with TRBD2. The CDR3 contains 15 residues. Germline V gene lookup returns CDR1 SGHRS and CDR2 YFSETQ. The J segment lost 0 bases and the V segment lost 4 bases, leaving 3 bases of the junction unmatched.

CDR3 in amino acids: CASSLRREDYYEQYF. In DNA form, the CDR3 reads TGTGCCAGCAGTTTACGGCGGGAGGACTACTACGAGCAGTACTTC. The V and J genes are TRBV27 and TRBJ2-7; 8 nucleotides align to TRBD2. The CDR3 has 15 residues. V dropped 2 bases and J dropped 3; count of bases not matched to a gene: 6. Germline lookup yields CDR1 MNHEY and CDR2 SMNVEV (reference sequence).

CDR3 in DNA: TGTGCCAGCAGCTTAGTTGCGCGCGGGACCCAGTACTTC. Translation gives CASSLVARGTQYF. The rearrangement links TRBV7-2 to TRBJ2-5; no reliable D call. From germline, CDR1 is SGHTA and CDR2 FQGNSA. V lost 1 base, J lost 7 bases, and 10 bases lay in between. The CDR3 sequence is 13 residues long.

The chain is built from TRBV5-4 and TRBJ2-7; D is possibly TRBD2 (7 bases). The germline gives CDR1 SGHNT, CDR2 YYREEE (reference sequence). The length of the CDR3 is 14 residues. V was cut by 4 bases and J by 3 bases, with 14 bases left in between. Here the CDR3 reads CASSLEGGHYEQYF. As DNA, the CDR3 is TGTGCCAGCAGCCTGGAGGGGGGGCACTACGAGCAGTACTTC.

The chain recombines TRBV1 with TRBJ2-1; the D call TRBD2 from the table was never checked on the DNA. TRBV1 is assigned pseudogene status. The length of the CDR3 is 14 residues. The CDR3 sequence is CTSNGTSSTNEQFF. For the CDR3, the DNA is TGCACCAGCAACGGGACTAGTAGTACCAATGAGCAGTTCTTC.

This sequence joins TRBV2 and TRBJ2-1; 9 bases are shared with TRBD2. Germline CDR1 reads SNHLY; CDR2 reads FYNNEI. V lost 5 bases and J lost 4; bases outside the gene matches: 6. The CDR3 contains 15 residues. Written as DNA, the CDR3 is TGTGCCAGCAGTCAACTAGCGGGTACATACAATGAGCAGTTCTTC. It translates to CASSQLAGTYNEQFF. The full variable domain, completed using reference TRBV2 and TRBJ2-1, is EPEVTQTPSHQVTQMGQEVILRCVPISNHLYFYWYRQILGQKVEFLVSFYNNEISEKSEIFDDQFSVERPDGSNFTLKIRSTKLEDSAMYFCASSQLAGTYNEQFFGPGTRLTVL.

This clone was counted a few times. The chain uses TRBV7-6 and TRBJ2-2; 10 nucleotides match TRBD2. V trimming: 6 bases; J trimming: 6 bases; junction bases outside the gene matches: 7. This CDR3 has 15 amino acids. CDR1 and CDR2 from the germline V gene are SGHVS and FNYEAQ. Written as DNA, the CDR3 is TGTGCCAGCAGGAGTCTAGCGGGAGCTTCCGGGGAGCTGTTTTTT. Its protein is CASRSLAGASGELFF.

J is TRBJ2-7 and V is TRBV30; a possible D gene is TRBD1 (5 bases). Trimming stripped 3 bases from V and 3 bases from J, with 15 bases between. Germline lookup yields CDR1 GTSNPN and CDR2 SVGIG (reference sequence). The CDR3 is 14 residues long. CDR3 sequence (DNA): TGTGCCTGGAGCGGCACCCAGGGTTTCTACGAGCAGTACTTC. Protein sequence: CAWSGTQGFYEQYF.

The CDR3 DNA sequence: TGCGCCAGCAGCGGAGGAGGACCGGGACTAGCGGGAGTTGAGCAGTTCTTC. Its translation: CASSGGGPGLAGVEQFF. J is TRBJ2-1 and V is TRBV5-1; TRBD2 aligns across 14 bases. The trim removed 4 bases at V and 9 bases at J, leaving 12 bases unmatched. Germline-derived CDR1 and CDR2 are SGHRS and YFSETQ. The CDR3 is made up of 17 amino acids. The full variable domain, completed using reference TRBV5-1 and TRBJ2-1, is KAGVTQTPRYLIKTRGQQVTLSCSPISGHRSVSWYQQTPGQGLQFLFEYFSETQRNKGNFPGRFSGRQFSNSRSEMNVSTLELGDSALYLCASSGGGPGLAGVEQFFGPGTRLTVL.

This clone was seen a single time. The rearrangement uses TRBV19 and TRBJ2-7; possibly TRBD2 for D (5 bases). The V end lost 3 bases, the J end lost 0 bases, and 12 bases lay between the germline ends. CDR1 and CDR2 (germline): LNHDA, SQIVND (reference sequence). The CDR3 extends over 15 amino acids. The CDR3 protein is CASSIGVGSSYEQYF. The CDR3 DNA is TGTGCCAGTAGTATTGGGGTGGGGAGCTCCTACGAGCAGTACTTC.

The genes are TRBV21-1 and TRBJ2-1; the table's D call TRBD2 went unverified against the DNA. TRBV21-1 is a recognized pseudogene. The CDR3 has 17 residues. This CDR3 reads CASSRESSGSPPREQFF. CDR3 nucleotide sequence: TGTGCCAGCAGCAGGGAGAGTAGCGGGAGCCCACCACGGGAGCAGTTCTTC.

This chain joins TRBV7-9 and TRBJ2-5, with D possibly being TRBD1 (5 bases). The V gene lost 4 bases and the J gene lost 1 base, with 10 bases spanning the gap. Looked up from germline, CDR1 is SEHNR and CDR2 is FQNEAQ (reference sequence). This CDR3 is built from 14 residues. CDR3 DNA sequence: TGTGCCAGCAGCTCACGACAGATCCAAGAGACCCAGTACTTC. Translation: CASSSRQIQETQYF.

V usage is TRBV10-1 and J usage is TRBJ1-1, with D hard to call. CDR1 WNHNN and CDR2 SYGVQD come from the germline V gene (reference sequence). This CDR3 spans 14 amino acids. V dropped 3 bases and J dropped 4 bases, with 12 bases sitting between them. The CDR3 region is CASSDRRAVTEAFF. The CDR3 DNA reads TGCGCCAGCAGTGATAGGAGGGCGGTCACTGAAGCTTTCTTT.

The chain links TRBV30 to TRBJ2-2; 7 nucleotides align to TRBD2. Germline V CDR1 and CDR2: GTSNPN, SVGIG (reference sequence). This CDR3 is built from 16 residues. Trimming removed 1 base from V and 4 bases from J; junction bases left unmatched: 9. CDR3 in amino acids: CAWSGLGGSITGELFF. CDR3 DNA: TGTGCCTGGAGTGGACTAGGCGGGAGTATCACCGGGGAGCTGTTTTTT.

V is TRBV11-3 and J is TRBJ2-2, with D tentatively TRBD1 (6 bases). The germline V gene has CDR1 SGHNT and CDR2 YENEEA. The CDR3 has 16 amino acids. Deletions cut 4 bases from V and 0 bases from J, with 12 bases between. CDR3 residues: CASSSAGTTNTGELFF. In DNA, the CDR3 is TGTGCCAGCAGCTCCGCCGGGACAACGAACACCGGGGAGCTGTTTTTT.

This chain connects TRBV18 to TRBJ2-3, with 9 bases matching TRBD2. The CDR3 sequence is 16 residues long. Germline loops: CDR1 KGHSH, CDR2 LQKENI. J gave up 3 bases and V 8 bases, and 12 bases lay outside the gene matches. This chain's CDR3 is CASPPGASGVTDTQYF. The DNA for the CDR3 is TGTGCCAGCCCTCCAGGGGCTAGCGGGGTTACAGATACGCAGTATTTT. Filled out from reference TRBV18 and TRBJ2-3, the complete variable domain reads NAGVMQNPRHLVRRRGQEARLRCSPMKGHSHVYWYRQLPEEGLKFMVYLQKENIIDESGMPKERFSAEFPKEGPSILRIQQVVRGDSAAYFCASPPGASGVTDTQYFGPGTRLTVL.

The V call is TRBV11-1, the J call TRBJ2-7; D uncertain. Germline V CDR1 and CDR2: SGHAT, FQDESV (reference sequence). Trimming pared 8 bases from V and 1 base from J, leaving 6 bases between. CDR3 length equals 11 residues. This CDR3 reads CASSRSYEQYF. DNA of the CDR3: TGTGCCAGCTCTAGGTCCTACGAGCAGTACTTC.

CDR3 nucleotides: TGTGCCAGCTCCCTCCGGGACAGGGGCAATCAGCCCCAGCATTTT. Its protein product is CASSLRDRGNQPQHF. The chain combines TRBV6-5 with TRBJ1-5; 9 bases match TRBD1. From germline, CDR1 is MNHEY and CDR2 SVGAGI. The CDR3 has 15 amino acids. V gave up 8 bases and J gave up 2 bases; unmatched junction bases: 7.

The chain has TRBV6-5 and TRBJ1-2; D is unclear. CDR1 and CDR2 from the germline V gene are MNHEY and SVGAGI. This CDR3 comprises 14 residues. Between the trimmed V and J ends, which lost 7 bases and 8 bases, there was a span of 20 bases. CDR3 in DNA: TGTGCCAGCACTGGACCCGGGAGGGTTAGAGGCTACACCTTC. As protein: CASTGPGRVRGYTF.

V gene TRBV18 combines with J gene TRBJ1-5; maybe TRBD1 (5 bases). Germline CDR1 is KGHSH and CDR2 is LQKENI. This CDR3 has 16 residues. The V end was cut by 3 bases, the J end by 3 bases, with 15 bases between. CDR3 region: CASSPVAGGYNQPQHF. CDR3 bases: TGTGCCAGCTCACCGGTCGCGGGGGGGTACAATCAGCCCCAGCATTTT.

In its sample, this clone was seen once. The V and J genes are TRBV27 and TRBJ1-2; 8 nucleotides agree with TRBD1. Germline lookup yields CDR1 MNHEY and CDR2 SMNVEV (reference sequence). This CDR3 is built from 14 residues. The trim removed 7 bases at V and 4 bases at J, leaving 8 bases unmatched. For the CDR3, the DNA is TGTGCCAGCACCGGTACCGGGACAGGCTATGGCTACACCTTC. Translation gives CASTGTGTGYGYTF.

This sequence joins TRBV5-1 and TRBJ2-7; 9 nucleotides agree with TRBD2. This CDR3 has 15 amino acids. V shed 2 bases, J shed 5 bases, and the junction held 8 bases outside the gene matches. CDR1 is SGHRS and CDR2 is YFSETQ in the germline V gene. CDR3 in amino acids: CASSLDVGTSNEQYF. The CDR3 coding sequence is TGCGCCAGCAGCTTAGATGTCGGGACTAGCAACGAGCAGTACTTC.